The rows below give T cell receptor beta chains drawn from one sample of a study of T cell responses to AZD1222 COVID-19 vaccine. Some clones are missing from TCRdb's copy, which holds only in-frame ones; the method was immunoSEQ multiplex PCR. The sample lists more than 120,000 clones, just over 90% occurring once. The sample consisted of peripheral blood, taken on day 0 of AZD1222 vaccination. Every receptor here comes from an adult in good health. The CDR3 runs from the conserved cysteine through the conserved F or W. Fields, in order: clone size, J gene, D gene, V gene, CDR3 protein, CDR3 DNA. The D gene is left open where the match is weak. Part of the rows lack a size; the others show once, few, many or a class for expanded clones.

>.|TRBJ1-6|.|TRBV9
CASSVEGSSPLHF
TGTGCCAGCAGCGTGGAGGGGAGTTCACCCCTCCACTTT
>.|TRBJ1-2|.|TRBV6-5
CASSTGGQRHYGYTF
TGTGCCAGCAGTACCGGGGGACAAAGGCACTATGGCTACACCTTC
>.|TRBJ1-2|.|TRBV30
CAWSLSYGYTF
TGTGCCTGGAGCCTTAGCTATGGCTACACCTTC
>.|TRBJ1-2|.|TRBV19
CASSIDHGKTDYGYTF
TGTGCCAGTAGTATAGATCACGGGAAGACGGACTATGGCTACACCTTC
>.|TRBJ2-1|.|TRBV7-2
CASSLGQRSPYNEQFF
TGTGCCAGCAGCTTAGGACAGAGATCTCCCTACAATGAGCAGTTCTTC
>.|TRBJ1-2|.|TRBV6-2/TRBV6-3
CASSYLPANPYGYTF
TGTGCCAGCAGTTACTTGCCCGCGAACCCTTATGGCTACACCTTC
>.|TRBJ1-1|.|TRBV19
CASSIDTNTEAFF
TGTGCCAGTAGTATAGATACGAACACTGAAGCTTTCTTT
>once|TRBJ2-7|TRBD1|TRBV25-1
CASSEAGTGGSYEQYF
TGTGCCAGCAGTGAAGCCGGGACAGGGGGCTCCTACGAGCAGTACTTC
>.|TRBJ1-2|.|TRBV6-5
CASSYGLGMNGYTF
TGTGCCAGCAGCTACGGACTGGGTATGAATGGCTACACCTTC
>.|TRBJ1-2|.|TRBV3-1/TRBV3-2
CASSQEERPSTF
TGTGCCAGCAGCCAAGAAGAAAGACCCAGTACCTTC
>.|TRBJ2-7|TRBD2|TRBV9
CASSVGRGAYEQYF
TGTGCCAGCAGCGTAGGGCGGGGGGCCTACGAGCAGTACTTC
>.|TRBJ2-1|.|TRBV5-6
CASSPGVGPYNEQFF
TGTGCCAGCAGCCCGGGCGTTGGGCCCTACAATGAGCAGTTCTTC
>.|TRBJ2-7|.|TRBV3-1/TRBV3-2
CASSQALTVTYEQYF
TGTGCCAGCAGCCAAGCCCTCACAGTAACCTACGAGCAGTACTTC
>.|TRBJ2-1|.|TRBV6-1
CASSENEQFF
TGTGCCAGCAGTGAAAATGAGCAGTTCTTC
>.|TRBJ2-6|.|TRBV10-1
CASSRGLDLDSSGANVLTF
TGCGCCAGCAGTAGAGGACTTGATTTAGATAGCTCTGGGGCCAACGTCCTGACTTTC
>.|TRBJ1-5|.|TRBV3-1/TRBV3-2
CASSQDIKRGVNQPQHF
TGTGCCAGCAGCCAAGATATTAAAAGGGGGGTCAATCAGCCCCAGCATTTT
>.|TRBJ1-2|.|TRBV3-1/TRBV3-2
CASSQSAFRSSYGYTF
TGTGCCAGCAGCCAAAGCGCCTTCCGGTCCTCCTATGGCTACACCTTC
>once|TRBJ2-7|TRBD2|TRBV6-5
CASSNLGLAGAEQYF
TGTGCCAGCAGTAACCTGGGACTAGCGGGGGCCGAGCAGTACTTC
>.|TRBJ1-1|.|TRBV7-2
CASSLIRTVLGTPVGF
TGTGCCAGCAGCTTAATTCGGACAGTCCTGGGCACACCGGTTGGCTTT
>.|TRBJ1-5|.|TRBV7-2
CASSLEIGLADKPQHF
TGTGCCAGCAGCTTAGAGATAGGACTGGCGGACAAGCCCCAGCATTTT
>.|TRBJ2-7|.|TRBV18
CASSPVGYEQYF
TGTGCCAGCTCACCGGTAGGCTACGAGCAGTACTTC
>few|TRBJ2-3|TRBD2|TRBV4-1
CASSRAGEDTQYF
TGCGCCAGCAGCCGGGCGGGAGAAGATACGCAGTATTTT
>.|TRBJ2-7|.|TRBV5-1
CASSFKAGSYEQYF
TGCGCCAGCAGCTTCAAGGCAGGGAGCTACGAGCAGTACTTC
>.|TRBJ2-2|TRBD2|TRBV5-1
CASSSGSGLAGARTGELFF
TGCGCCAGCAGCTCCGGCTCGGGACTAGCGGGAGCCCGGACCGGGGAGCTGTTTTTT
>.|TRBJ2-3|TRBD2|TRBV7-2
CASSLDSVAGSRQYF
TGTGCCAGCAGCTTAGACTCGGTAGCGGGGTCTCGGCAGTATTTT
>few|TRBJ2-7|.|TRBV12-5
CASGYGAAGEQYF
TGTGCTAGTGGTTACGGCGCGGCGGGTGAGCAGTACTTC
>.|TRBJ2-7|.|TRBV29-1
CSATQDGTTYEQYF
TGCAGCGCCACCCAGGATGGGACCACCTACGAGCAGTACTTC
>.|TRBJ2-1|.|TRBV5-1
CASSLPPGEEFF
TGCGCCAGCAGCTTGCCACCGGGAGAGGAGTTCTTC
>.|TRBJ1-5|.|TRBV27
CASSFDNQPQHF
TGTGCCAGCAGTTTCGATAATCAGCCCCAGCATTTT
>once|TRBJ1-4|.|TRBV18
CASSPQGRAFKATNEKLFF
TGTGCCAGCTCACCGCAGGGAAGAGCTTTTAAAGCAACTAATGAAAAACTGTTTTTT
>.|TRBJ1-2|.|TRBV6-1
CASSESGSPRGGYTF
TGTGCCAGCAGTGAAAGTGGGTCCCCCCGGGGGGGCTACACCTTC
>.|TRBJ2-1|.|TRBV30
CAWSGTGPGNEQFF
TGTGCCTGGAGTGGCACAGGGCCGGGCAATGAGCAGTTCTTC
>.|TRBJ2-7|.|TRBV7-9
CASSKPRGEQYF
TGTGCCAGCAGCAAACCTAGGGGCGAGCAGTACTTC
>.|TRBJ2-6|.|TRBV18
CASSPPFTGANVLTF
TGTGCCAGCTCACCACCATTCACTGGGGCCAACGTCCTGACTTTC
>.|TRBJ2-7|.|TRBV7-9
CASSAGLYEYEQYF
TGTGCCAGCAGCGCAGGGTTATATGAGTACGAGCAGTACTTC
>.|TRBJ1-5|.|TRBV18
CASSPTGINQPQHF
TGTGCCAGCTCACCTACAGGGATAAATCAGCCCCAGCATTTT
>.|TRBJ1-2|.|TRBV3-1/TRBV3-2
CASSLSGYGYTF
TGTGCCAGCAGCCTCTCCGGGTATGGCTACACCTTC
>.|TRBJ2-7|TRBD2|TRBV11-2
CASSLDMGGVGYEQYF
TGTGCCAGCAGCTTAGATATGGGAGGGGTTGGGTACGAGCAGTACTTC
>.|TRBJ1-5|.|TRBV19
CASSIGTGPNQPQHF
TGTGCCAGTAGTATCGGTACAGGTCCTAATCAGCCCCAGCATTTT
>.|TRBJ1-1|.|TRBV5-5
CASSLVRGNEAFF
TGTGCCAGCAGCTTGGTTCGGGGGAATGAAGCTTTCTTT
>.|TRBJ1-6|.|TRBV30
CAWSEEDSPLHF
TGTGCCTGGAGTGAGGAGGACTCACCCCTCCACTTT
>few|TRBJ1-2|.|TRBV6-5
CASSQGGIRGYTF
TGTGCCAGCAGTCAGGGAGGGATTCGCGGCTACACCTTC